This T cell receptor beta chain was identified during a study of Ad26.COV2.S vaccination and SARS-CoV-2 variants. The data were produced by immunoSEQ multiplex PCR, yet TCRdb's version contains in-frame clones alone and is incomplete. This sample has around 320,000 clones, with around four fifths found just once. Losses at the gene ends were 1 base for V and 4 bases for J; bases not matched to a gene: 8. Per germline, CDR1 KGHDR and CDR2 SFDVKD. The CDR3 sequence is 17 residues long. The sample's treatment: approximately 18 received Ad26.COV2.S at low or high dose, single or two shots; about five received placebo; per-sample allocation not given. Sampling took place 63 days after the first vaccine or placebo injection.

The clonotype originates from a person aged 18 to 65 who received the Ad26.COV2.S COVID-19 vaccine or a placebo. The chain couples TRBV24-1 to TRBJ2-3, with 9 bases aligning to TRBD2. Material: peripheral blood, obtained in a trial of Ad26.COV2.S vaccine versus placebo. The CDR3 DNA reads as TGTGCCACCAGTGATTTAGGGCCTAGCGGGGTGGCAGATACGCAGTATTTT. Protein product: CATSDLGPSGVADTQYF.